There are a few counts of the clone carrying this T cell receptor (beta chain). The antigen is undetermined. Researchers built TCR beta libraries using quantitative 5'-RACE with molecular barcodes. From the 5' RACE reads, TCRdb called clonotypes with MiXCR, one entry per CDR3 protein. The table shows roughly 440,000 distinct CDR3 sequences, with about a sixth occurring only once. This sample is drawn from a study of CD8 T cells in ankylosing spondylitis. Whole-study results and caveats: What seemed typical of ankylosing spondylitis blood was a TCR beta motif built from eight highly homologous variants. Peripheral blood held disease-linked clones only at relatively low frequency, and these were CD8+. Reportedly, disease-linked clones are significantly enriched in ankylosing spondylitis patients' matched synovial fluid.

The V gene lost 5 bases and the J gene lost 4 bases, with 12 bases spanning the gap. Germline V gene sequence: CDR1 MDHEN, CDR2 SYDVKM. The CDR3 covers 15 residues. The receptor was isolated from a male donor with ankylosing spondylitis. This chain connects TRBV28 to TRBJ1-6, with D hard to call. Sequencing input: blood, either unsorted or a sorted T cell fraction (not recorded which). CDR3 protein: CASSPPAKYNSPLHF. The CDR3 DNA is TGTGCCAGCAGTCCCCCGGCAAAGTATAATTCACCCCTCCACTTT.